A selection of T cell receptor beta chains follows, all from one sample in a study of T cells after yellow fever vaccination. TCRdb reanalysed the 5' RACE reads using MiXCR and keeps one entry per CDR3 protein. Here the sample spans fewer than 350,000 distinct CDR3 sequences, approximately 4% being singletons. The sample in question was PBMCs, obtained 15 days after the yellow fever booster vaccination. The origin of the receptors is a man younger than 30 who received the YFV17D yellow fever vaccine. CDR3s include the opening cysteine and the closing phenylalanine or tryptophan. A D gene is named only where the DNA matches it firmly. The size entry is marked missing in some rows and otherwise reads once, few, many or a size class.

17 TRBJ2-5 TRBD1 many TRBV7-8 TGTGCCAGCAGCTCCTCCCGGACAGGGGGGACGAGGGAGACCCAGTACTTC CASSSSRTGGTRETQYF
17 TRBJ2-3 TRBD2 - TRBV20-1 TGCAGTAAAAATTCAAGACTAGCGGGGGGAGGAACAGATACGCAGTATTTT CSKNSRLAGGGTDTQYF
14 TRBJ2-2 - - TRBV4-1 TGCGCCAGCAGCCAAGAAGACAGAACCGGGGAGCTGTTTTTT CASSQEDRTGELFF
16 TRBJ2-7 TRBD1 many TRBV27 TGTGCCAGCAGTTTATACGGACAGGGGGCAGGCTACGAGCAGTACTTC CASSLYGQGAGYEQYF
15 TRBJ2-3 - many TRBV5-1 TGCGCCAGCAGCTTGGGGCAGACTCTCACAGATACGCAGTATTTT CASSLGQTLTDTQYF
15 TRBJ1-5 - many TRBV2 TGTGCCAGCAGTAAGAGTACGGTTAGCAATCAGCCCCAGCATTTT CASSKSTVSNQPQHF
14 TRBJ1-1 - few TRBV5-1 TGCGCCAGCAGCTTGCGCGGGGGTATCGCTGAAGCTTTCTTT CASSLRGGIAEAFF
12 TRBJ1-2 - - TRBV10-3 TGTGCCATCAGTGAGTCCGAGGTTGGCTACGCCTTC CAISESEVGYAF
14 TRBJ2-1 TRBD1 many TRBV7-8 TGTGCCAGCAGCTCAGGACAGGGCCTTCCCGAGCAGTTCTTC CASSSGQGLPEQFF
13 TRBJ2-1 - few TRBV5-6 TGTGCCAGCAGCTTAAGCTCGGGAGCTGAGCAGTTCTTC CASSLSSGAEQFF
16 TRBJ1-6 - many TRBV2 TGTGCCAGCAGTACCGGGGCATTACGAGGGGGTTCACCCCTCCACTTT CASSTGALRGGSPLHF
15 TRBJ1-5 TRBD1 few TRBV7-2 TGTGCCAGCAGCTTAGTACAGGGGGCGAATCAGCCCCAGCATTTT CASSLVQGANQPQHF
14 TRBJ1-1 - many TRBV9 TGTGCCAGCAGCGTAGTGGCAGGGACCACTGAAGCTTTCTTT CASSVVAGTTEAFF
16 TRBJ2-1 TRBD1 many TRBV14 TGTGCCAGCAGCCAACGTGGGACAGGGGGCTTCAATGAGCAGTTCTTC CASSQRGTGGFNEQFF
17 TRBJ1-1 - few TRBV4-1 - CASSQDVGWGAGRSDFF
16 TRBJ2-5 - - TRBV7-2 TGTGCCAGCACCCCCTTCCGGGTCGGTGGACGAGAGACCCAGTACTTC CASTPFRVGGRETQYF
14 TRBJ2-3 TRBD2 few TRBV18 TGTGCCAGCTCGCCCCTAGCGGGGAAAGATACGCAGTATTTT CASSPLAGKDTQYF
11 TRBJ1-1 TRBD1 many TRBV6-2/TRBV6-3 TGTGCCAGCAGCTGGGGACAGGAAACTTTCTTT CASSWGQETFF